Below, one TCR beta chain is given with its context. Antigen unknown. The sample is drawn from a study of T cell responses to AZD1222 COVID-19 vaccine. General study points: In a largely white British group with more females than males, clonal diversity was possibly underestimated. Unmutated regions of variants are reportedly targeted by nearly half of spike-specific TCRs.

Profiling relied on immunoSEQ multiplex PCR, and the TCRdb table lists in-frame clones only, not all of them. The profile shows about 140,000 clones, roughly 92% of them singletons. Trimming cost V 7 bases and J 7 bases, with 14 bases left between them. This CDR3 comprises 13 residues. The source of this sequence is an adult in good health. The input for sequencing was peripheral blood, taken on day 0 of AZD1222 vaccination. This chain links TRBV12-3 or TRBV12-4 with TRBJ1-5, with D hard to call. CDR3 coding DNA: TGTGCCAGCAATGTGGGTTTCCGACAGCCCCAGCATTTT. It is translated as CASNVGFRQPQHF.